The T cell receptor beta chain under discussion was sequenced for a study of control samples from healthy donors and cancer patients. V was cut by 7 bases and J by 1 base, with 14 bases left in between. Germline V gene sequence: CDR1 SNHLY, CDR2 FYNNEI. The CDR3 consists of 15 residues. Clones were read by immunoSEQ multiplex PCR, and TCRdb kept only the in-frame ones, dropping some. The sample lists a few hundred thousand clones; approximately 92% were seen once. V gene TRBV2 combines with J gene TRBJ1-5; D ambiguous. The material sequenced was PBMCs. The sequence was collected from a man aged 35 to 55 with head and neck cancer. As DNA, the CDR3 is TGTGCCAGCAAAACGGGTAGGGCGAGCAATCAGCCCCAGCATTTT. This translates into CASKTGRASNQPQHF.